The sequence of this TCR beta chain was determined in a study of T cell repertoires and leukemia-associated antigens. Study overall: Each sample gave about 3 to 5.0 million effective reads.

Germline CDR1 reads LNHDA; CDR2 reads SQIVND (reference sequence). After removal of 3 bases from V and 0 bases from J, the junction contained 14 bases not matched to a gene. The CDR3 totals 19 residues. Points from the study as a whole: No direct test of specificity or function was done for expanded clones.

TCRdb re-analysed the 5' RACE reads in MiXCR, keeping a single row per CDR3 protein. Of over 10,000 distinct CDR3 sequences in the sample, about 38% are singletons; the top ten hold 33%. This clonotype was counted many times. Its specificity is not known. The sequence was collected from a female donor in good health. The specimen was CD3+ T cells sorted from blood and cultured. This rearrangement joins TRBV19 to TRBJ1-5; 7 nucleotides match TRBD1. CDR3 amino acids: CASSIQTRDRTYSNQPQHF. DNA for the CDR3: TGTGCCAGTAGTATCCAAACCCGGGACAGAACTTATAGCAATCAGCCCCAGCATTTT.